The sequence of this T cell receptor beta chain was determined in a study of early T cells in non-severe SARS-CoV-2 infection. Background on the study: Whole-blood bulk RNA, unsorted, was sequenced, and chains were unpaired.

As part of library construction, unique molecular identifiers were attached to individual cDNA molecules. TCRdb analysed the 5' RACE reads with MiXCR anew, one entry per CDR3 protein. The sample carries around 47,000 distinct CDR3 sequences, about 9.9% recorded once. In its sample, this clonotype was seen many times. V was pared by 5 bases and J by 4 bases, with 8 bases of the junction left unmatched. This CDR3 has 15 amino acids. Per germline, CDR1 SQVTM and CDR2 ANQGSEA. The clonotype comes from an adult who was a healthcare worker with PCR-confirmed SARS-CoV-2 infection or an uninfected control (not recorded which). The sequenced material came from whole blood. The V call is TRBV29-1, the J call TRBJ2-7, with 13 bases matching TRBD2. The DNA for the CDR3 is TGCAGCGTTCGGACTAGCGGGAGCCCCGGGTACGAGCAGTACTTC. It codes for CSVRTSGSPGYEQYF.